The 13 T cell receptor beta chains presented below share a single source sample, sequenced in a study of response to subunit inactivated influenza vaccine. TCRdb independently ran MiXCR on the RT-PCR reads; one entry per CDR3 protein. Of around 540,000 distinct CDR3 sequences listed, around 11% were seen once; the top ten hold about 10%. The sequencing used PBMCs from blood, collected on the day of vaccination. Every receptor here comes from a middle-aged man who received an inactivated influenza vaccine.

A few counts support this clonotype. The rearrangement uses TRBV6-1 and TRBJ2-7, with 7 bases matching TRBD2. J lost 1 base, V lost 5 bases, and 5 bases had no gene match. This CDR3 has 14 amino acids. From germline, CDR1 is MNHNS and CDR2 SASEGT. The CDR3 is CASSRAGESYEQYF. The DNA for the CDR3 is TGTGCCAGCAGTCGGGCGGGAGAATCCTACGAGCAGTACTTC.

This clonotype was counted only a few times. The genes are TRBV4-1 and TRBJ1-1; D is uncertain. V was trimmed by 0 bases and J by 0 bases, leaving 8 bases between them. Germline assignment: CDR1 MGHRA and CDR2 YSYEKL. The length of the CDR3 is 15 residues. The CDR3 loop is CASSQEPSMNTEAFF. The CDR3 coding sequence is TGCGCCAGCAGCCAAGAACCCAGTATGAACACTGAAGCTTTCTTT.

The chain carries TRBV9 and TRBJ2-1, with a possible D match to TRBD1 (5 bases). This CDR3 is built from 11 residues. In germline, CDR1 is SGDLS, CDR2 YYNGEE. The V end lost 4 bases, the J end lost 15 bases, and 14 bases lay between the germline ends. The CDR3 loop reads CASSSREVLFF. The CDR3, as DNA: TGTGCCAGCAGCAGCAGGGAAGTCCTGTTCTTC. The whole variable domain, filled in from reference TRBV9 and TRBJ2-1, reads DSGVTQTPKHLITATGQRVTLRCSPRSGDLSVYWYQQSLDQGLQFLIQYYNGEERAKGNILERFSAQQFPDLHSELNLSSLELGDSALYFCASSSREVLFFGPGTRLTVL.

CDR3 in amino acids: CSAIAASTDTQYF. CDR3 bases: TGCAGTGCCATAGCGGCTAGCACAGATACGCAGTATTTT. This chain connects TRBV20-1 to TRBJ2-3; perhaps TRBD2 as D (6 bases). CDR1 is DFQATT, CDR2 SNEGSKA, per germline (reference sequence). This CDR3 region has 13 residues. The V end was cut by 6 bases, the J end by 0 bases, with 10 bases between.

This chain joins TRBV5-1 and TRBJ2-1; D is unclear. Germline loops: CDR1 SGHRS, CDR2 YFSETQ. With 8 bases removed from V and 3 bases from J, the gap between germline ends came to 15 bases. This CDR3 contains 14 residues. CDR3 DNA: TGCGCCAGTAAGGAACAGTCAAACTACAATGAGCAGTTCTTC. This gives the protein CASKEQSNYNEQFF.

This clonotype was counted many times. The gene calls are TRBV28 and TRBJ2-7; D perhaps matches TRBD1 (6 bases). Looked up from germline, CDR1 is MDHEN and CDR2 is SYDVKM. Trimming took 5 bases from V and 3 from J, leaving 11 bases between them. The CDR3 has 13 amino acids. CDR3 amino acids: CASSRGHGYEQYF. CDR3 sequence (DNA): TGTGCCAGCAGTCGGGGACATGGCTACGAGCAGTACTTC.

This clonotype occurred many times. The chain recombines TRBV9 with TRBJ2-1; 10 bases agree with TRBD1. The CDR3 loop spans 15 amino acids. Germline-derived CDR1 and CDR2 are SGDLS and YYNGEE. The V and J ends lost 3 bases and 8 bases, in that order; junction bases with no gene match: 8. The CDR3 region has the DNA TGTGCCAGCAGCGCAAGACAGGGGGCAGCGGATGAGCAGTTCTTC. Translating it yields CASSARQGAADEQFF. Variable domain in full (rest from reference TRBV9 and TRBJ2-1): DSGVTQTPKHLITATGQRVTLRCSPRSGDLSVYWYQQSLDQGLQFLIQYYNGEERAKGNILERFSAQQFPDLHSELNLSSLELGDSALYFCASSARQGAADEQFFGPGTRLTVL.

This clonotype was detected a few times. The V and J genes are TRBV6-1 and TRBJ1-5, with D unresolved. Deletions cut 6 bases from V and 0 bases from J, with 12 bases between. The CDR3 totals 15 residues. The germline CDR1 and CDR2 sequences are MNHNS and SASEGT. As DNA, the CDR3 is TGTGCCAGCAGCCTTAACGGGAATAGCAATCAGCCCCAGCATTTT. Amino acid sequence: CASSLNGNSNQPQHF.

V is TRBV20-1 and J is TRBJ1-6; 7 bases are shared with TRBD1. Germline V CDR1 and CDR2: DFQATT, SNEGSKA (reference sequence). J lost 7 bases, V lost 6 bases, and 6 bases had no gene match. The CDR3 is 13 amino acids. CDR3: CSANRGWNSPLHF. In DNA, the CDR3 is TGCAGTGCAAACAGGGGCTGGAATTCACCCCTCCACTTT.

There are a few counts of this clonotype. V and J are TRBV10-3 and TRBJ2-5; 9 bases line up with TRBD2. The germline V gene encodes CDR1 ENHRY and CDR2 SYGVKD. There are 15 residues in the CDR3. Germline trimming cut 4 bases from V and 4 bases from J; bases unmatched to any gene: 7. CDR3 amino acids: CAISVLAGVGETQYF. CDR3 DNA sequence: TGTGCCATCAGTGTCTTAGCGGGAGTTGGAGAGACCCAGTACTTC.

The rearrangement uses TRBV7-6 and TRBJ2-1; D not resolved. V was cut by 6 bases and J by 0 bases, with 15 bases left in between. The CDR3 extends over 16 amino acids. From germline, CDR1 is SGHVS and CDR2 FNYEAQ. The CDR3 DNA reads as TGTGCCAGCAGTCTGGCCCCTCCCCACTCCTACAATGAGCAGTTCTTC. Translating gives CASSLAPPHSYNEQFF.

This clonotype was observed many times. This chain links TRBV6-5 with TRBJ2-2; perhaps D is TRBD1 or TRBD2 (5 bases each). The CDR3 spans 15 residues. The germline V gene encodes CDR1 MNHEY and CDR2 SVGAGI. With 2 bases removed from V and 3 bases from J, the gap between germline ends came to 10 bases. The CDR3 DNA reads as TGTGCCAGCAGTTACGAGGGGATAGACACCGGGGAGCTGTTTTTT. It is translated as CASSYEGIDTGELFF.

This clonotype appeared many times. The V call is TRBV15, the J call TRBJ1-2; D is perhaps TRBD1 (6 bases). This CDR3 has 15 residues. Germline CDR1 and CDR2: LNHNV and YYDKDF (reference sequence). V was clipped by 5 bases and J by 4 bases, with 17 bases between them. CDR3 nucleotide sequence: TGTGCCACCAGCCCTCGTGACAGGTTGGGCTATGGCTACACCTTC. It specifies CATSPRDRLGYGYTF.